Reported below is one T cell receptor (beta chain). Its target is unknown. This sample is drawn from a study of persistence of HIV-infected CD4 T cells. Regarding the study as a whole: Compared with CD3/CD28-stimulated cells, CMV- and Gag-responding cells showed lower TCRbeta richness.

The stimulus was lysate of CMV-infected fibroblasts, about 11 ug/mL. Memory cells lacking CD40L and CD69 with high CD45RO were sorted. Between the trimmed V and J ends, which lost 1 base and 2 bases, there was a span of 15 bases. From germline, CDR1 is SEHNR and CDR2 FQNEAQ (reference sequence). The CDR3 is 17 residues long. Sequencing used immunoSEQ version 4 in survey mode. The data were produced by immunoSEQ multiplex PCR, yet TCRdb's version contains in-frame clones alone and is incomplete. Of about 48,000 clones detected, 70% to 80% appear once; the ten largest clones hold less than 3%. The clonotype originates from an adult man with HIV who was CMV-seropositive. This specimen was CD4+ T cells sorted from PBMCs after roughly 19-hour stimulation, taken from a patient who received antiretroviral therapy. The chain couples TRBV7-9 to TRBJ1-5, with D perhaps matching TRBD1 (5 bases). DNA of the CDR3: TGTGCCAGCAGCTTAGACAGGTCCGAAGGGCGCAATCAGCCCCAGCATTTT. Amino acids: CASSLDRSEGRNQPQHF.